These T cell receptor beta chains were read from a single sample in a study of blood T cell repertoires in COVID-19. TCRdb's table, derived via immunoSEQ multiplex PCR, lists solely in-frame clones and lacks some. The sample holds some 95,000 clones; about 90% are singletons and the top ten take 1.8%. The sequenced sample consisted of peripheral blood. All receptors derive from a human donor with active COVID-19. The donor label of this sample is uncertain. Both conserved end residues are part of each CDR3. D genes are given only for firm matches. Clone size is not always given. Where it is, it says once, few, many or a class for expanded clones.

NA | NA | TRBJ1-6 | TRBV6-1 | CASSEQKGNSPLHF | TGTGCCAGCAGTGAACAGAAGGGGAATTCACCCCTCCACTTT
NA | NA | TRBJ1-2 | TRBV5-1 | CASSLLPGPNYGYTF | TGCGCCAGCAGCTTGTTACCAGGGCCTAACTATGGCTACACCTTC
NA | NA | TRBJ1-5 | TRBV7-8 | CASSLDRARGPDQPQHF | TGTGCCAGCAGCTTAGATCGCGCAAGGGGTCCCGATCAGCCCCAGCATTTT
NA | NA | TRBJ2-3 | TRBV28 | CASSLGNRADTQYF | TGTGCCAGCAGTTTAGGTAACCGAGCCGATACGCAGTATTTT
NA | once | TRBJ1-2 | TRBV7-8 | CASSLSAQGNGYTF | TGTGCCAGCAGCTTATCAGCGCAGGGCAATGGCTACACCTTC
TRBD1 | NA | TRBJ2-5 | TRBV24-1 | CATSDSDRPAQYF | TGTGCCACCAGTGATTCGGACAGGCCGGCCCAGTACTTC
NA | NA | TRBJ2-7 | TRBV28 | CASSFLEAPYEQYF | TGTGCCAGCAGTTTCCTAGAGGCTCCCTACGAGCAGTACTTC
NA | NA | TRBJ1-5 | TRBV6-2/TRBV6-3 | CASSYTEQEISPQHF | TGTGCCAGCAGTTATACAGAACAAGAAATCAGTCCCCAGCATTTT
TRBD1 | once | TRBJ2-3 | TRBV24-1 | CATSDLKGTGSDTQYF | TGTGCCACCAGTGATTTGAAGGGGACAGGGTCAGATACGCAGTATTTT
NA | NA | TRBJ1-5 | TRBV5-6 | CASTQSNQPQHF | TGTGCCAGCACCCAGAGCAATCAGCCCCAGCATTTT
NA | NA | TRBJ2-7 | TRBV3-1/TRBV3-2 | CASSQVVQTYEQYF | TGTGCCAGCAGCCAAGTTGTACAGACCTACGAGCAGTACTTC
TRBD1 | NA | TRBJ2-7 | TRBV6-5 | CASRSRTGDAYEQYF | TGTGCCAGCAGGTCAAGGACAGGTGACGCCTACGAGCAGTACTTC
NA | NA | TRBJ1-4 | TRBV6-6 | CASIGGEKLFF | TGTGCCAGCATCGGCGGGGAAAAACTGTTTTTT
NA | once | TRBJ2-7 | TRBV6-5 | CASSQLFGGYEQYF | TGTGCCAGCAGCCAACTCTTCGGCGGCTACGAGCAGTACTTC
TRBD1 | NA | TRBJ1-1 | TRBV14 | CASSPRQGLITEAFF | TGTGCCAGCAGCCCGAGACAGGGATTGATCACTGAAGCTTTCTTT
NA | NA | TRBJ1-6 | TRBV28 | CASSLWLGVGQTPGKENSPLHF | TGTGCCAGCAGTTTATGGCTGGGGGTAGGACAGACCCCTGGAAAGGAAAATTCACCCCTCCACTTT
NA | once | TRBJ1-4 | TRBV24-1 | CATSDRAPGKPHEKLFF | TGTGCCACCAGTGATCGGGCCCCGGGGAAACCTCATGAAAAACTGTTTTTT
TRBD1 | NA | TRBJ2-5 | TRBV6-2/TRBV6-3 | CASSYAPDRVETQYF | TGTGCCAGCAGTTACGCTCCCGACAGGGTGGAGACCCAGTACTTC
NA | NA | TRBJ2-3 | TRBV14 | CASSRLLDTDTQYF | TGTGCCAGCAGCCGCTTACTAGACACAGATACGCAGTATTTT
NA | NA | TRBJ1-3 | TRBV21-1 | CASSKPQTGDGNTIYF | TGTGCCAGCAGCAAACCTCAGACAGGGGATGGAAACACCATATATTTT
TRBD1 | NA | TRBJ1-5 | TRBV6-4 | CASSSWDRGDNQPQHF | TGTGCCAGCAGTTCCTGGGACAGGGGCGACAATCAGCCCCAGCATTTT
NA | NA | TRBJ2-3 | TRBV21-1 | CASSNLQGVADTQYF | TGTGCCAGCAGCAATCTCCAGGGCGTTGCAGATACGCAGTATTTT
TRBD2 | NA | TRBJ2-5 | TRBV5-4 | CASSFNGGAQETQYF | TGTGCCAGCAGCTTCAACGGGGGGGCTCAAGAGACCCAGTACTTC
NA | NA | TRBJ1-2 | TRBV6-1 | CASSEARIGYTF | TGTGCCAGCAGTGAAGCGAGAATTGGCTACACCTTC
NA | once | TRBJ1-1 | TRBV7-8 | CASSGFRGNTEAFF | TGTGCCAGCAGCGGCTTCCGAGGGAACACTGAAGCTTTCTTT
NA | NA | TRBJ2-3 | TRBV20-1 | CSASITGPLSTDTQYF | TGCAGTGCTAGTATTACAGGGCCCTTATCGACAGATACGCAGTATTTT
NA | once | TRBJ2-2 | TRBV7-3 | CASSLSTGVSTGELFF | TGTGCCAGCAGCTTATCAACCGGGGTATCAACCGGGGAGCTGTTTTTT
TRBD2 | NA | TRBJ2-5 | TRBV7-3 | CASSPRVSGVGETQYF | TGTGCCAGCAGCCCCCGGGTTAGCGGGGTCGGGGAGACCCAGTACTTC
NA | NA | TRBJ1-4 | TRBV5-5 | CASSLGQVSEKLFF | TGTGCCAGCAGCTTGGGGCAGGTCTCTGAAAAACTGTTTTTT
NA | NA | TRBJ2-2 | TRBV12-5 | CASGFSSHEAFPGELFF | TGTGCTAGTGGTTTCTCCTCTCATGAGGCCTTCCCCGGGGAGCTGTTTTTT
NA | NA | TRBJ1-1 | TRBV19 | CASSIYRNTEAFF | TGTGCCAGTAGTATATACAGGAACACTGAAGCTTTCTTT
TRBD2 | NA | TRBJ2-1 | TRBV11-2 | CASSLGRGGLNEQFF | TGTGCCAGCAGCTTAGGGCGGGGGGGCCTCAATGAGCAGTTCTTC
NA | NA | TRBJ1-1 | TRBV6-5 | CASRVGEAEAFF | TGTGCCAGCCGGGTGGGGGAGGCTGAAGCTTTCTTT
TRBD1 | once | TRBJ1-3 | TRBV7-8 | CASSLLRLTGGPGNTIYF | TGTGCCAGCAGCCTCCTCCGTCTGACAGGGGGCCCTGGAAACACCATATATTTT
NA | NA | TRBJ2-7 | TRBV7-2 | CASSSLRGPYEQYF | TGTGCCAGCAGCTCACTCCGGGGTCCCTACGAGCAGTACTTC
NA | NA | TRBJ1-2 | TRBV19 | CASSRQSEVYGYTF | TGTGCCAGTAGCCGACAGAGCGAAGTCTATGGCTACACCTTC
NA | NA | TRBJ2-1 | TRBV2 | CASSTDYNEQFF | TGTGCCAGCAGTACAGACTACAATGAGCAGTTCTTC
TRBD2 | NA | TRBJ2-2 | TRBV7-6 | CASSGRLAGDTGELFF | TGTGCCAGCAGCGGTCGACTAGCGGGGGACACCGGGGAGCTGTTTTTT
TRBD1 | NA | TRBJ2-6 | TRBV5-6 | CASSPEGASGANVLTF | TGTGCCAGCAGCCCCGAGGGGGCAAGTGGGGCCAACGTCCTGACTTTC
TRBD1 | NA | TRBJ1-2 | TRBV10-2 | CASSSGQEGSGYTF | TGCGCCAGCAGTTCCGGACAGGAGGGATCTGGCTACACCTTC
NA | NA | TRBJ1-1 | TRBV9 | CASRQMNTEAFF | TGTGCCAGCAGGCAGATGAACACTGAAGCTTTCTTT